The text below deals with one TCR beta chain. The data are from a study of T cell changes during pregnancy in multiple sclerosis. Only in-frame clones appear in the TCRdb table, and some are missing; sequencing was by immunoSEQ multiplex PCR. The sample has roughly 23,000 clones; around 87% are singletons. The clonotype originates from a female donor in good health, enrolled as a control in a pregnancy study. This specimen consisted of CD4+ T cells from peripheral blood mononuclear cells, obtained in the second trimester of pregnancy.

The DNA for the CDR3 is TGTGCCAGCAGCCCAGCGGGGGTTAACATTCAGTACTTC. This codes for CASSPAGVNIQYF. This chain uses TRBV9 with TRBJ2-4, with 8 bases that match TRBD2. The CDR3 runs 13 residues. The V gene end was trimmed by 4 bases and the J gene end by 7 bases; junction bases not matched to a gene: 4. The germline gives CDR1 SGDLS, CDR2 YYNGEE.